This TCR beta chain was identified in a study of blood T cell repertoires in COVID-19. Study overall: T cells, B-cell-depleted T cells, or PBMCs supplied cDNA or gDNA.

Germline V lookup: CDR1 MNHEY, CDR2 SMNVEV (reference sequence). The CDR3 loop spans 15 amino acids. V shed 6 bases, J shed 1 base, and the junction held 7 bases outside the gene matches. Original handling: How many nucleated cells were present was estimated from reference gene primer amplification. Sequenced by immunoSEQ multiplex PCR; TCRdb stores in-frame clones only, minus some. That table supplies the V and J calls and clone size; D and trimming were determined from the DNA. This repertoire shows hundreds of thousands of clones, about 88% found once; its top ten account for 7.5% to 9.5%. The chain employs TRBV27 and TRBJ1-1; 8 nucleotides align to TRBD1. The sequencing input was peripheral blood. The sequence was obtained from a woman aged 45-65 years with COVID-19, enrolled during active disease. This chain's CDR3 is CASSNAGGANTEAFF. The CDR3 nucleotides are TGTGCCAGCAGCAACGCAGGGGGCGCGAACACTGAAGCTTTCTTT.